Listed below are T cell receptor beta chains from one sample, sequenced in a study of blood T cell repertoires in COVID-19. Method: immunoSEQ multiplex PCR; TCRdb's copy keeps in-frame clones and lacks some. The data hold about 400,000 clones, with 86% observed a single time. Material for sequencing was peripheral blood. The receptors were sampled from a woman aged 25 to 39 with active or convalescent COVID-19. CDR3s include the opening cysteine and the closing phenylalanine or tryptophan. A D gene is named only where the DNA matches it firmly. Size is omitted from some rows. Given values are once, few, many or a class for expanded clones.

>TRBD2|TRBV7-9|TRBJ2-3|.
CASSLTSGIPSTDTQYF
TGTGCCAGCAGCTTGACTAGCGGGATCCCTAGCACAGATACGCAGTATTTT
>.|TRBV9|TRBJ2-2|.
CASSGQALNTGELFF
TGTGCCAGCAGCGGGCAGGCGCTGAACACCGGGGAGCTGTTTTTT
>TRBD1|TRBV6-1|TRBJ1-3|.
CASSGPPGQGGNTIYF
TGTGCCAGCAGTGGCCCACCGGGACAGGGCGGCAACACCATATATTTT
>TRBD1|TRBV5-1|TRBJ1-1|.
CASSTDRVNTEAFF
TGCGCCAGCAGCACCGACAGGGTGAACACTGAAGCTTTCTTT
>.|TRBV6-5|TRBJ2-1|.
CASRDQGGSYNEQFF
TGTGCCAGCAGAGACCAGGGGGGCTCCTACAATGAGCAGTTCTTC
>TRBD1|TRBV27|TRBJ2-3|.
CASSVSTGSIGDTQYF
TGTGCCAGCAGTGTGTCGACAGGGTCGATTGGCGATACGCAGTATTTT
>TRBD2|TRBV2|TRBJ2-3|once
CASLAGGPFTDTQYF
TGTGCCAGTCTAGCGGGAGGGCCGTTTACAGATACGCAGTATTTT
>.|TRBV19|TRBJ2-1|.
CASSTLYNEQFF
TGTGCCAGTAGTACCCTCTACAATGAGCAGTTCTTC
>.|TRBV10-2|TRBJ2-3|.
CASCRAVTDTQYF
TGCGCCAGCTGCCGAGCGGTCACAGATACGCAGTATTTT
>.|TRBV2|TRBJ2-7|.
CASIASGEQYF
TGTGCCAGCATTGCCAGCGGGGAGCAGTACTTC
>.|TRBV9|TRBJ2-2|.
CASSPYSLGELFF
TGTGCCAGCAGCCCATACAGCCTCGGGGAGCTGTTTTTT
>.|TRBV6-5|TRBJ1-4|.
CASSYSSQGYRKLFF
TGTGCCAGCAGTTACTCGAGTCAGGGCTACAGAAAACTGTTTTTT
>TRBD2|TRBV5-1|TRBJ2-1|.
CASSPGTSGGFSGEQFF
TGCGCCAGCAGCCCCGGGACTAGCGGGGGGTTTAGTGGTGAGCAGTTCTTC
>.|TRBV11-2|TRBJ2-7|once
CASSLAQASSYEQYF
TGTGCCAGCAGCTTAGCCCAGGCTAGCAGCTACGAGCAGTACTTC
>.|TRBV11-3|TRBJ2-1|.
CASSLAPDNEQFF
TGTGCCAGCAGCTTGGCCCCAGACAATGAGCAGTTCTTC
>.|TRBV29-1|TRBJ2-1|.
CSVAVGVRDEQFF
TGCAGCGTTGCGGTCGGGGTTAGAGATGAGCAGTTCTTC
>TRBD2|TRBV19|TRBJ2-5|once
CASSVGQLAGETQYF
TGTGCCAGTAGTGTTGGTCAACTAGCGGGAGAGACCCAGTACTTC
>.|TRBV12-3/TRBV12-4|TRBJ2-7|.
CASSRGMWELQYF
TGTGCCAGCTCCCGCGGGATGTGGGAGTTGCAGTACTTC
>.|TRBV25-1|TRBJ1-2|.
CASSARVNGYTF
TGTGCCAGCAGTGCCAGGGTTAACGGCTACACCTTC
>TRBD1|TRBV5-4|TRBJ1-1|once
CASSFGQGVFEAFF
TGTGCCAGCAGCTTTGGACAGGGGGTTTTTGAAGCTTTCTTT
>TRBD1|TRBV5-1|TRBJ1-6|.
CASSFIGDSNSPLHF
TGCGCCAGCAGCTTCATCGGGGACAGTAATTCACCCCTCCACTTT
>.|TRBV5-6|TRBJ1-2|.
CASTPTGSNYGYTF
TGTGCCAGCACACCAACAGGGTCTAACTATGGCTACACCTTC
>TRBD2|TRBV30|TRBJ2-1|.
CAWSSLAGRHEQFF
TGTGCCTGGAGCAGTCTAGCGGGGAGGCATGAGCAGTTCTTC
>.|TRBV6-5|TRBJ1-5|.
CASSYSSRVGQPQHF
TGTGCCAGCAGTTACTCCAGTCGGGTTGGTCAGCCCCAGCATTTT
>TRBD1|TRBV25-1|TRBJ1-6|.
CASRGQPDNSPLHF
TGTGCCAGCAGGGGACAGCCGGATAATTCACCCCTCCACTTT
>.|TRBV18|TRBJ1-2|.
CASSPLYQGNGYTF
TGTGCCAGCTCACCACTGTACCAGGGCAATGGCTACACCTTC
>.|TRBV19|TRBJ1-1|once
CASSGNSVQVEAFF
TGTGCCAGTAGTGGAAACAGTGTTCAAGTTGAAGCTTTCTTT
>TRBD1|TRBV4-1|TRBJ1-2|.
CASSQLTGVDYGYTF
TGCGCCAGCAGCCAATTGACAGGGGTAGACTATGGCTACACCTTC
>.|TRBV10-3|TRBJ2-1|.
CAISGRGERDEQFF
TGTGCCATCAGTGGCCGGGGAGAGCGAGATGAGCAGTTCTTC
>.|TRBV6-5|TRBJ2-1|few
CASTRESSYNEQFF
TGTGCCAGCACCAGGGAAAGCTCCTACAATGAGCAGTTCTTC
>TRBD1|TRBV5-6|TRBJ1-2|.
CASSFRTGGNYGYTF
TGTGCCAGCAGCTTCCGGACAGGGGGTAACTATGGCTACACCTTC
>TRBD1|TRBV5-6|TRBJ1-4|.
CASRGQENEKLFF
TGTGCCAGCAGGGGACAGGAGAATGAAAAACTGTTTTTT
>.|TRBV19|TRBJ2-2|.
CATHDPLDRNTGELFF
TGTGCCACCCACGACCCCTTGGACAGAAACACCGGGGAGCTGTTTTTT
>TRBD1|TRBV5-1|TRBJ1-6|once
CASSSGTGGTHNSPLHF
TGCGCCAGCAGCTCGGGGACAGGGGGCACCCATAATTCACCCCTCCACTTT
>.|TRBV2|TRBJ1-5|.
CASRVGHRWQPQHF
TGTGCCAGCAGGGTTGGACACAGATGGCAGCCCCAGCATTTT
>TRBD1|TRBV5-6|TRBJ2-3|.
CASSLGSGDRAKDTQYF
TGTGCCAGCAGCTTGGGATCGGGGGACAGGGCGAAAGATACGCAGTATTTT
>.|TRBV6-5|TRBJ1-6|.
CASSPDSDYNSPLHF
TGTGCCAGCAGTCCGGACAGCGACTATAATTCACCCCTCCACTTT
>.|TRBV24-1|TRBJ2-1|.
CATSEALGSGNEQFF
TGTGCCACCAGTGAAGCACTAGGATCGGGTAATGAGCAGTTCTTC
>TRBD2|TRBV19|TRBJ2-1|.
CASSIIGTSGPYNEQFF
TGTGCCAGTAGTATCATCGGGACTAGCGGGCCCTACAATGAGCAGTTCTTC
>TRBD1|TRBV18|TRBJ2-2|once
CASSPTPGTANTGELFF
TGTGCCAGCTCACCAACTCCCGGGACAGCGAACACCGGGGAGCTGTTTTTT
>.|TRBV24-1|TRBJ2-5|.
CATSESGQETQYF
TGTGCCACCAGTGAGTCGGGGCAAGAGACCCAGTACTTC
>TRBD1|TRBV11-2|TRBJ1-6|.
CASSPGTGSMNSPLHF
TGTGCCAGCAGCCCCGGGACAGGGAGTATGAATTCACCCCTCCACTTT
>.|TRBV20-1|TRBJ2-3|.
CSASSPQGADTQYF
TGCAGTGCTAGTTCCCCTCAGGGCGCAGATACGCAGTATTTT
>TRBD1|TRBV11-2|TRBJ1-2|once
CASSPRQGRLYGYTF
TGTGCCAGCAGCCCAAGACAGGGCCGCCTCTATGGCTACACCTTC
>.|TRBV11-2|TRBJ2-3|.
CASSSNPTSTDTQYF
TGTGCCAGCAGCTCCAACCCGACTAGCACAGATACGCAGTATTTT
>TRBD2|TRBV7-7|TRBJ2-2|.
CASSDTSGGEAGELFF
TGTGCCAGCAGTGACACTAGCGGGGGAGAAGCCGGGGAGCTGTTTTTT